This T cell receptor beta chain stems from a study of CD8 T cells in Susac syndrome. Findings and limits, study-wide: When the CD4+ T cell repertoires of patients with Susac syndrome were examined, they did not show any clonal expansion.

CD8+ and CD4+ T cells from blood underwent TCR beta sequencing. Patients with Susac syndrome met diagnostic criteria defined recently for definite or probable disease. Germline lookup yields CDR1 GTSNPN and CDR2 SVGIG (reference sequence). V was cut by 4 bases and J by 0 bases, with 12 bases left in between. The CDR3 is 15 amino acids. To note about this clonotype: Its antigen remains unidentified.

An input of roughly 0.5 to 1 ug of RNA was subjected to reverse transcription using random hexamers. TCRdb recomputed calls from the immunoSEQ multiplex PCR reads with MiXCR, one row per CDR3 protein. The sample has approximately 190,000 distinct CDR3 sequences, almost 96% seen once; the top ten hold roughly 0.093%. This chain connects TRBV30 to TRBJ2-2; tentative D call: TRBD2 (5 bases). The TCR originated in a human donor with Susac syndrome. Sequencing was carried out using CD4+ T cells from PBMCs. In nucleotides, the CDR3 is TGTGCCTGGACCCTACTAGACCCGAACACCGGGGAGCTGTTTTTT. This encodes CAWTLLDPNTGELFF. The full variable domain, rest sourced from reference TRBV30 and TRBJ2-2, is SQTIHQWPATLVQPVGSPLSLECTVEGTSNPNLYWYRQAAGRGLQLLFYSVGIGQISSEVPQNLSASRPQDRQFILSSKKLLLSDSGFYLCAWTLLDPNTGELFFGEGSRLTVL.